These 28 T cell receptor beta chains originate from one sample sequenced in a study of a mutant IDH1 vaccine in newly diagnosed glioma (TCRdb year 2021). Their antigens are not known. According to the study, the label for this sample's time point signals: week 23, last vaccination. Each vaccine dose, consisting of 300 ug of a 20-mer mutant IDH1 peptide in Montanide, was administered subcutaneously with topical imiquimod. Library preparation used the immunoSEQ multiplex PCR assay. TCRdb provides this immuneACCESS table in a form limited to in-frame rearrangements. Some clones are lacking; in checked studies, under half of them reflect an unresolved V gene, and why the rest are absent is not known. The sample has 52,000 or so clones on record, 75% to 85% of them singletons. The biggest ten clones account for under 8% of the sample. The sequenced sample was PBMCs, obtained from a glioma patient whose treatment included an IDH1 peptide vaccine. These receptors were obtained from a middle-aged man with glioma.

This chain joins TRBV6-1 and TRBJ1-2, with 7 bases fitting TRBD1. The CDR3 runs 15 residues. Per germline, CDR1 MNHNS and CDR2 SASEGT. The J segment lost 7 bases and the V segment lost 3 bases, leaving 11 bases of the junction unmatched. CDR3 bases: TGTGCCAGCAGTGAGGTTGAGGGGGCGCGACGTGGCTACACCTTC. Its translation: CASSEVEGARRGYTF.

The CDR3 sequence is CASSFNRDTQYF. CDR3 nucleotides: TGTGCCAGCAGCTTTAATCGGGATACGCAGTATTTT. The chain has TRBV7-8 and TRBJ2-3; D is ambiguous. Trimming took off 3 bases at V and 6 bases at J, with 7 bases between the two ends. Germline-derived CDR1 and CDR2 are SGHVS and FQNEAQ. The length of the CDR3 is 12 residues. Complete variable domain (other parts from reference TRBV7-8 and TRBJ2-3): GAGVSQSPRYKVAKRGQDVALRCDPISGHVSLFWYQQALGQGPEFLTYFQNEAQLDKSGLPSDRFFAERPEGSVSTLKIQRTQQEDSAVYLCASSFNRDTQYFGPGTRLTVL.

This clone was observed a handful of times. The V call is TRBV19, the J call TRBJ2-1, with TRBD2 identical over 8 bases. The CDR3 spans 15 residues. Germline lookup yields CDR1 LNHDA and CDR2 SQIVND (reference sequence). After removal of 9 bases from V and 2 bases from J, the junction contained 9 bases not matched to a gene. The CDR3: CARSERGPTYNEQFF. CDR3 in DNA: TGTGCCAGAAGCGAGCGGGGGCCGACCTACAATGAGCAGTTCTTC.

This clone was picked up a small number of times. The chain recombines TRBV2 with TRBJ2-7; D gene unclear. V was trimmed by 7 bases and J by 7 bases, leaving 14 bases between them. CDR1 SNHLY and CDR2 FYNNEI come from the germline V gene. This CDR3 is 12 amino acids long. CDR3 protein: CASTLLGSEQYF. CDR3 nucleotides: TGTGCCAGCACTCTACTGGGTAGTGAGCAGTACTTC.

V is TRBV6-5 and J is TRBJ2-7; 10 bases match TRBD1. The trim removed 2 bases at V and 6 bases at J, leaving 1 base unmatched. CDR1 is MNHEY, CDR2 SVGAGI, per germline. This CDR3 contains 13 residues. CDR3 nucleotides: TGTGCCAGCAGTTACCGGGACAGGGGCGAGCAGTACTTC. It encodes CASSYRDRGEQYF.

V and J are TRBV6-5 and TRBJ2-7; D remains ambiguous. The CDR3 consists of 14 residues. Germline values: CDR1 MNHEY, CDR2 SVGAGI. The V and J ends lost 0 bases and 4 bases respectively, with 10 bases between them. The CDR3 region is CASSYSVGGYEQYF. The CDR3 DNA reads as TGTGCCAGCAGTTACTCAGTCGGTGGGTACGAGCAGTACTTC.

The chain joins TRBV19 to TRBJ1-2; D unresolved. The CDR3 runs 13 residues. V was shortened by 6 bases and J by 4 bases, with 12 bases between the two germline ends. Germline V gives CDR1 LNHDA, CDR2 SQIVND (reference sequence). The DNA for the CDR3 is TGTGCCAGTAGGAAAAGCACAGCCTATGGCTACACCTTC. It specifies CASRKSTAYGYTF.

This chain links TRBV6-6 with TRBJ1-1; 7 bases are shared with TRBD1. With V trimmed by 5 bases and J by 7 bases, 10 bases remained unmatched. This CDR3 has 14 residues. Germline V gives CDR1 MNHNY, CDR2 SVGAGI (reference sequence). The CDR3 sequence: CASSLETGKGEAFF. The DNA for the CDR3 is TGTGCCAGCAGTCTCGAGACAGGGAAAGGTGAAGCTTTCTTT.

The DNA for the CDR3 is TGTGCCAGCAGCTCCGCGAACACCGGGGAGCTGTTTTTT. Its protein product is CASSSANTGELFF. V and J are TRBV4-2 and TRBJ2-2; D is uncertain. Trimming removed 5 bases from V and 0 bases from J, with 4 bases in between. There are 13 residues in the CDR3. Germline V gene lookup returns CDR1 LGHNA and CDR2 YNFKEQ.

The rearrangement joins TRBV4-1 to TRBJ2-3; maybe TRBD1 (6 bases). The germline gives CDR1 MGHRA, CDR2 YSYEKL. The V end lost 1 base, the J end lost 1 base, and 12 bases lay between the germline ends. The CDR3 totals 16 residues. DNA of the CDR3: TGCGCCAGCAGCCAAGGGATAGGGGGAGGCACAGATACGCAGTATTTT. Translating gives CASSQGIGGGTDTQYF.

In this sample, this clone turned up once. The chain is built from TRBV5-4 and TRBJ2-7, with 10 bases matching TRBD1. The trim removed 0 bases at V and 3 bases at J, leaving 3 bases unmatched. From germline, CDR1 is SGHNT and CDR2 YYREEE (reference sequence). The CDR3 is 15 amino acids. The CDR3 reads CASSLAGTGDYEQYF. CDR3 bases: TGTGCCAGCAGCTTGGCCGGGACAGGGGACTACGAGCAGTACTTC.

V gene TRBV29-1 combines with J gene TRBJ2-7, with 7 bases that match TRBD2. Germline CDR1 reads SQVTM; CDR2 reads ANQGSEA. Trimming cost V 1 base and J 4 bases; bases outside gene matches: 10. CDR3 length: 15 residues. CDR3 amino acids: CSVEGPASGRYEQYF. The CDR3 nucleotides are TGCAGCGTTGAAGGCCCGGCTAGCGGAAGATACGAGCAGTACTTC.

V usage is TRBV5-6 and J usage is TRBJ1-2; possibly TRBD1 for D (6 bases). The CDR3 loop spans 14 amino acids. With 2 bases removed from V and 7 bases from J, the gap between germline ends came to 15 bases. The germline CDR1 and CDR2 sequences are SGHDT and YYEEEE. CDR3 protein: CASSFRSRGVGYTF. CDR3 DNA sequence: TGTGCCAGCAGCTTCCGCTCCAGGGGCGTTGGCTACACCTTC.

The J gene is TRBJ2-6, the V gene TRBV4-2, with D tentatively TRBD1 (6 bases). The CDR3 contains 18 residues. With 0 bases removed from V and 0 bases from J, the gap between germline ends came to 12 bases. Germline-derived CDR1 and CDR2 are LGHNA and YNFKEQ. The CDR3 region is CASSQDARQASGANVLTF. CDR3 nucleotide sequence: TGTGCCAGCAGCCAAGATGCACGACAGGCCTCTGGGGCCAACGTCCTGACTTTC.

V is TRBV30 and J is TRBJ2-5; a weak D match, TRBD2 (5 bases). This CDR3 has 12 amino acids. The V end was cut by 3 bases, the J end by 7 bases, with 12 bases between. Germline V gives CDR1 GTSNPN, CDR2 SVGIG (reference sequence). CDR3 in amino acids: CAWRRTSGTQYF. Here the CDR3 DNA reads TGTGCCTGGAGGCGGACTTCGGGGACCCAGTACTTC.

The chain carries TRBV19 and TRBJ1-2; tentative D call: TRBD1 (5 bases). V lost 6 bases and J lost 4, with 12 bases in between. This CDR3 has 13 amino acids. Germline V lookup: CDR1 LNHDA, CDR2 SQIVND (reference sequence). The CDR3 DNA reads TGTGCCAGTAGACGACGGGACGTCTATGGCTACACCTTC. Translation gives CASRRRDVYGYTF.

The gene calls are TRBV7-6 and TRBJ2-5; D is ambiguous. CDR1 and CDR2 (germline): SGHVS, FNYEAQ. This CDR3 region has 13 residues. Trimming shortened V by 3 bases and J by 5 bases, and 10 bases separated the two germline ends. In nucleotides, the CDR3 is TGTGCCAGCAGCTTTCGAGGTGGCGAGACCCAGTACTTC. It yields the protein CASSFRGGETQYF.

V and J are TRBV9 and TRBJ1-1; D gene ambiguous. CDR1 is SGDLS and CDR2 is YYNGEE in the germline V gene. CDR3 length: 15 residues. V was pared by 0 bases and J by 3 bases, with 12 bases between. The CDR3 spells CASSVGPRVYTEAFF. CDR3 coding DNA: TGTGCCAGCAGCGTAGGGCCTAGGGTCTACACTGAAGCTTTCTTT.

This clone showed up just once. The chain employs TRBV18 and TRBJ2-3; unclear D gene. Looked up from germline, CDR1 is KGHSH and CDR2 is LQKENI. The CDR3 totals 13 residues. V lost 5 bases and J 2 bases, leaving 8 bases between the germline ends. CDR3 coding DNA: TGTGCCAGCTCATGGCTATCCACAGATACGCAGTATTTT. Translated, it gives CASSWLSTDTQYF.

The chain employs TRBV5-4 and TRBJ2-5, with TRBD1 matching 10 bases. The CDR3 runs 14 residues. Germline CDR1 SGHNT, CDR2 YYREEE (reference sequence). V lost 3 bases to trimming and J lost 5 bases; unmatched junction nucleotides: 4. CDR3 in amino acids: CASSWTGGRETQYF. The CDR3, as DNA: TGTGCCAGCAGCTGGACAGGGGGACGGGAGACCCAGTACTTC.

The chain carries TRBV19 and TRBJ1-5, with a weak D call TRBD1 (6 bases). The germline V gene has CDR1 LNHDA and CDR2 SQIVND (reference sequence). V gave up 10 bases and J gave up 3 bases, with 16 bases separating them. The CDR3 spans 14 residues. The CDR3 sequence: CATGHRGTNQPQHF. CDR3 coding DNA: TGTGCCACGGGACACCGAGGGACCAATCAGCCCCAGCATTTT. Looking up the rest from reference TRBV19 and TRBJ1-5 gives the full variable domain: DGGITQSPKYLFRKEGQNVTLSCEQNLNHDAMYWYRQDPGQGLRLIYYSQIVNDFQKGDIAEGYSVSREKKESFPLTVTSAQKNPTAFYLCATGHRGTNQPQHFGDGTRLSIL.

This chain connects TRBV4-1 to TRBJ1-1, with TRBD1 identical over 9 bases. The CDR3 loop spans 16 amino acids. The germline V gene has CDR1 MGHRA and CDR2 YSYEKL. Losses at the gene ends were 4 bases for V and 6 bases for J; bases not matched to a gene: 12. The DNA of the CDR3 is TGCGCCAGCAGCCCACCTGGGGACAGGGTTGAACCTGAAGCTTTCTTT. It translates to CASSPPGDRVEPEAFF.

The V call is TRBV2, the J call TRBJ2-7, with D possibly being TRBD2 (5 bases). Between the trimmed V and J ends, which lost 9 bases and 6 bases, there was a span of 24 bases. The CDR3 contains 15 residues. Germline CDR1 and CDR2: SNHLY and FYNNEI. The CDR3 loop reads CASSPQTVTTAEQYF. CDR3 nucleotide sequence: TGTGCCAGTAGCCCCCAGACCGTGACTACGGCCGAGCAGTACTTC.

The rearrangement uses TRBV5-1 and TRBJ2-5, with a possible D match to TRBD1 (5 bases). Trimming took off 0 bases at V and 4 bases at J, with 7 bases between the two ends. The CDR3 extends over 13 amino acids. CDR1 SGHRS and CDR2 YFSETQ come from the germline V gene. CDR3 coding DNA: TGCGCCAGCAGCTTGGAGGGGCGAGAGACCCAGTACTTC. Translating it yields CASSLEGRETQYF.

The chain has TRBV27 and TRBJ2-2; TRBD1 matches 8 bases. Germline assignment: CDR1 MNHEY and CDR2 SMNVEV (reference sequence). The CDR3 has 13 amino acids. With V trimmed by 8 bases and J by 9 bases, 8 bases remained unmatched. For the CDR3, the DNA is TGTGCCAGCCGATGGACAGGGACCAGGGAGCTGTTTTTT. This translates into CASRWTGTRELFF.

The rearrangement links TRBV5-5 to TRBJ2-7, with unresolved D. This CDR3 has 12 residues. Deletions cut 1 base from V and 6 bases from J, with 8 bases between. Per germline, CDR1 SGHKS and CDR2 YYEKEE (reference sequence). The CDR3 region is CASSLYGREQYF. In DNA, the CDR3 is TGTGCCAGCAGCTTGTACGGACGCGAGCAGTACTTC. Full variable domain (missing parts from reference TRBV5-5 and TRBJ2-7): DAGVTQSPTHLIKTRGQQVTLRCSPISGHKSVSWYQQVLGQGPQFIFQYYEKEERGRGNFPDRFSARQFPNYSSELNVNALLLGDSALYLCASSLYGREQYFGPGTRLTVT.

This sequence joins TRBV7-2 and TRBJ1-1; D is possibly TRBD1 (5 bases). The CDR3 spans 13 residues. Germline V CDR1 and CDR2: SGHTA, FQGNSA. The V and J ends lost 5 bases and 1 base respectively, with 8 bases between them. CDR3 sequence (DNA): TGTGCCAGCAGCCGAGGGGAGAACACTGAAGCTTTCTTT. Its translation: CASSRGENTEAFF. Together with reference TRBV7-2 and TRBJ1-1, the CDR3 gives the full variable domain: GAGVSQSPSNKVTEKGKDVELRCDPISGHTALYWYRQSLGQGLEFLIYFQGNSAPDKSGLPSDRFSAERTGGSVSTLTIQRTQQEDSAVYLCASSRGENTEAFFGQGTRLTVV.

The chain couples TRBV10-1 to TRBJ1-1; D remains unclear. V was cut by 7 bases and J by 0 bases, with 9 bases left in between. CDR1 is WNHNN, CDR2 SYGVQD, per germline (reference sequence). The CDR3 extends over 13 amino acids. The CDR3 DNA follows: TGCGCCAGCACTCGGGATTTGAACACTGAAGCTTTCTTT. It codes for CASTRDLNTEAFF.